The entry below describes one TCR beta chain. This table comes from immunoSEQ multiplex PCR, and its TCRdb copy is limited to in-frame clones, with some not included. The table includes 35,000 to 50,000 clones, 75% to 90% detected once. This record comes from a study of T cell clonotyping in hematopoietic cell transplantation. Study as a whole: Cytoreduction preceded collection of pretransplant recipient samples.

Time point denoted: recipient sample about 28 days before transplant, after cytoreduction. The sample was peripheral blood mononuclear cells, taken before stem cell transplant. The TCR originated in a man between 60 and 75 years old with acute myeloid leukemia. Some clones in this sample may be carry-over from other donors' samples.

The CDR3 DNA is TGTGCCATCAGTGAGTCGCTCCAGGGGGCGAAAACTGAAGCTTTCTTT. Translated, it gives CAISESLQGAKTEAFF. The chain carries TRBV10-3 and TRBJ1-1; the match to TRBD1 covers 8 bases. J was trimmed by 5 bases and V by 0 bases; bases with no gene match: 8. Germline V gene lookup returns CDR1 ENHRY and CDR2 SYGVKD. The CDR3 sequence is 16 residues long.